The entry below describes one T cell receptor (beta chain). This clonotype was counted between two and nine times. It has no known antigen specificity. No quality values exist for individual bases; no much larger clone is one base distant. This sample stems from a study of CD8 T cells in ankylosing spondylitis (dated by TCRdb to about 2017). A note on the overall study: The study set out to find disease-linked TCR variants by profiling T cell receptor beta repertoires in ankylosing spondylitis patients and healthy donors. Samples of peripheral blood were taken, and for ankylosing spondylitis patients, synovial fluid was collected as well. The whole study cohort included about a hundred healthy donors and 20 to 30 ankylosing spondylitis patients. Here is what the overall study found, with its caveats: A CD8+ phenotype was shown by the disease-linked clones, which were found at relatively low frequencies in peripheral blood. Significant enrichment of the disease-linked clones was reported in matched synovial fluid samples from ankylosing spondylitis patients. Some of the motif variants had been reported before in the synovial fluid and blood of reactive arthritis patients, a finding that suggests common disease-initiation mechanisms. A TCR beta motif made up of several highly homologous amino acid variants appeared to be characteristic of blood from ankylosing spondylitis patients.

The CDR3 numbers 12 residues from cysteine through phenylalanine. Only CDR3 DNA remains: 36 bases, in frame from the first base. The junction carries 8 bases between V and J, which are trimmed by 4 bases and 5 bases respectively. Based on the germline V gene, the CDR1 and CDR2 sequences are SGHNT and YENEEA. Synovial fluid samples were paired with blood samples taken from the same ankylosing spondylitis patients. These reads were obtained on an Illumina HiSeq 2500. Quantitative 5'-RACE with molecular barcodes was the method used to prepare the TCR beta libraries. The original methods were these. A new computational method based on a probabilistic model of VDJ rearrangement was used to identify disease-linked TCR variants. TCRdb passed the public sequencing reads through fastp at Q25 and MiXCR, retaining productive beta sequences. Every distinct CDR3 protein forms one entry, paired with its most common genes and DNA. It is TCRdb's table, rather than the study itself, that gives the V and J calls and clone size. This sample is represented by around 150,000 distinct CDR3 sequences; more than 40% of them were singletons. The top ten clonotypes cover 13% to 15% of the sample.

What was sequenced was synovial fluid, either unsorted or a sorted T cell fraction (not recorded which). This sequence originates from a male donor with ankylosing spondylitis. This receptor chain uses TRBV11-3 and TRBJ1-2; no confident D gene assignment can be made. The sequence in DNA is TGTGCCAGCAGCTGGGGAGGATATGGCTACACCTTC. This is translated as CASSWGGYGYTF.